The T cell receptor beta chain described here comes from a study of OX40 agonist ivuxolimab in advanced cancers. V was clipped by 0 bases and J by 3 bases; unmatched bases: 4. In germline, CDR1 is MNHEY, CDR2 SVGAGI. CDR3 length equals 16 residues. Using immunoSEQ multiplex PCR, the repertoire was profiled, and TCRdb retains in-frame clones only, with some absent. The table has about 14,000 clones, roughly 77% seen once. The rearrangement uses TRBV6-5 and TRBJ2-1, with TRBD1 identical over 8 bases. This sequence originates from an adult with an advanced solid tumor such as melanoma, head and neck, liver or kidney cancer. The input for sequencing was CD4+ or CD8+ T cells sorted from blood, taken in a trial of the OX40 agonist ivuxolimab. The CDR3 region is CASSYSGQVNYNEQFF. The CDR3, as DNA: TGTGCCAGCAGTTACTCGGGACAGGTAAACTACAATGAGCAGTTCTTC.